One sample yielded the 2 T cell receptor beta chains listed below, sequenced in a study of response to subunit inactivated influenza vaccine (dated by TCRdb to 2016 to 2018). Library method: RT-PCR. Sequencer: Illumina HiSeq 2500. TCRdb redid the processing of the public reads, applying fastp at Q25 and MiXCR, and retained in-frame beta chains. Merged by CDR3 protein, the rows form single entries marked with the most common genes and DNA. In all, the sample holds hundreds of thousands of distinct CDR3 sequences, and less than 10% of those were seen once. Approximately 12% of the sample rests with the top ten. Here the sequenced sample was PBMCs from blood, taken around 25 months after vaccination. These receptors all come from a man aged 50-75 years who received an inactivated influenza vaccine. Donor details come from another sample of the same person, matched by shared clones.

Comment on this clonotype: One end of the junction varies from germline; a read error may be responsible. This CDR3 reads CASSRGTGAGAF. The CDR3 DNA reads as TGTGCCAGCAGTAGAGGGACAGGCGCGGGTGCCTTC. V is TRBV12-3 or TRBV12-4 and J is TRBJ1-2; 8 positions match TRBD1. The CDR3 sequence is 12 residues long.

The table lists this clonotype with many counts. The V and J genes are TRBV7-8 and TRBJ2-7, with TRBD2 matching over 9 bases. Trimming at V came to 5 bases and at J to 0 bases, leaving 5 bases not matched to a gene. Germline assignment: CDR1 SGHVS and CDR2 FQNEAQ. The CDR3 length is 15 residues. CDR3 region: CASSPSGGSSYEQYF. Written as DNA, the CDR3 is TGTGCCAGCAGCCCCAGCGGGGGGTCCTCCTACGAGCAGTACTTC.